The rows below give T cell receptor beta chains drawn from one sample of a study of blood T cell repertoires in COVID-19. The table came from immunoSEQ multiplex PCR; TCRdb's copy has only in-frame clones and leaves some out. The profile shows 25,000 to 30,000 clones, over 85% of them singletons. Material: peripheral blood. Receptor source: a human donor with active COVID-19. The donor label of this sample is uncertain. Both conserved end residues are part of each CDR3.

v_gene	j_gene	CDR3aa
TRBV24-1	TRBJ2-1	CATSTWGDGQFF
TRBV6-2/TRBV6-3	TRBJ2-1	CASSYSPTGGLYNEQFF
TRBV7-2	TRBJ1-1	CASTIGQGTEAFF
TRBV19	TRBJ2-1	CASSIERGNYNEQFF
TRBV19	TRBJ1-1	CASSLRPRNRGGPNTEAFF
TRBV7-6	TRBJ2-1	CASTSSSGGPLRQFF
TRBV10-3	TRBJ1-1	CAISMDRGGFLSGTEAFF
TRBV7-9	TRBJ1-5	CASSRQGAGQPQHF
TRBV18	TRBJ2-5	CASSPVGVETQYF
TRBV7-9	TRBJ1-6	CASSLVGGSPLHF
TRBV30	TRBJ1-2	CAWSVRLTGTAGYGYTF
TRBV9	TRBJ2-3	CASSSRDSSTDTQYF
TRBV28	TRBJ1-4	CASSLLPGSNEKLFF
TRBV12-3/TRBV12-4	TRBJ2-5	CASSSTETQYF
TRBV12-3/TRBV12-4	TRBJ1-2	CASSLGGAKGYTF
TRBV5-4	TRBJ2-7	CASSLARGSSYEQYF
TRBV9	TRBJ2-7	CASSSGTGSLYEQYF
TRBV10-3	TRBJ2-7	CAISVSRGSYEQYF
TRBV4-1	TRBJ2-3	CASSQDLVGQLAGVTDTQYF
TRBV5-1	TRBJ1-5	CASSPGSGFVPQHF
TRBV6-2/TRBV6-3	TRBJ2-4	CASSYSRTSGGTKLAKNIQYF
TRBV14	TRBJ2-5	CASSPPWGGSETQYF
TRBV3-1/TRBV3-2	TRBJ1-1	CASSQGGGDTEAFF
TRBV12-3/TRBV12-4	TRBJ2-2	CASSTGAIGELFF
TRBV28	TRBJ1-2	CASILPAGVYANYGYTF
TRBV11-3	TRBJ2-5	CASSFEKIPTGQQETQYF
TRBV5-3	TRBJ1-5	CARSLQRDSDQVYSNQPQHF
TRBV29-1	TRBJ2-1	CSVSGYNEQFF
TRBV4-1	TRBJ2-5	CASSQAGTGPTVREETQYF
TRBV18	TRBJ2-5	CASSPPPGGFQETQYF
TRBV7-2	TRBJ1-4	CASSYSNRGRKEKLFF
TRBV25-1	TRBJ2-5	CASRNNRVWETQYF
TRBV18	TRBJ1-5	CASSIDGTVSNQPQHF
TRBV11-2	TRBJ2-5	CASSLNRETQYF
TRBV7-9	TRBJ2-7	CASRQKRTSGSYEQYF
TRBV7-2	TRBJ2-3	CASSPRVGTSTDTQYF
TRBV7-7	TRBJ2-5	CASSSGERTQYF
TRBV5-6	TRBJ2-1	CASSLVRGPSYNEQFF
TRBV24-1	TRBJ2-1	CATSDLGAGASYNEQFF
TRBV4-1	TRBJ1-2	CASSHLTGGSNYGYTF
TRBV11-2	TRBJ2-2	CASSSGSPANTGELFF
TRBV6-5	TRBJ2-2	CASLTSQGSTGELFF
TRBV28	TRBJ1-4	CASSLGGVLEKLFF
TRBV10-3	TRBJ2-2	CAISESGQSTGELFF
TRBV6-4	TRBJ2-1	CASSTGRGNEQFF
TRBV6-2/TRBV6-3	TRBJ1-1	CASTPHGGTTINTEAFF
TRBV7-2	TRBJ2-7	CASSPRDRPSYSEQYF
TRBV7-2	TRBJ2-7	CASSFTEDRVYEQYF
TRBV7-8	TRBJ1-2	CASSLASGGTGYTF